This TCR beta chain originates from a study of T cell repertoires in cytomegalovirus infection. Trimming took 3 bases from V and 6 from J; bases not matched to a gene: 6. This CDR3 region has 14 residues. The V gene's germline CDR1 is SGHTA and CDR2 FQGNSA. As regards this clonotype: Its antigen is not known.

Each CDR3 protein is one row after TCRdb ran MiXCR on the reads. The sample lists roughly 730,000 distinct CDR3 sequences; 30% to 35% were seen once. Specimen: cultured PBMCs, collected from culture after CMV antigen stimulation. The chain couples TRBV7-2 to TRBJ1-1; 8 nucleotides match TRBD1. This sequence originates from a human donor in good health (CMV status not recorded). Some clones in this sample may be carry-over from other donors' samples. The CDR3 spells CASSFRTGGAEAFF. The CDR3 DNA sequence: TGTGCCAGCAGCTTTCGTACAGGGGGGGCTGAAGCTTTCTTT.